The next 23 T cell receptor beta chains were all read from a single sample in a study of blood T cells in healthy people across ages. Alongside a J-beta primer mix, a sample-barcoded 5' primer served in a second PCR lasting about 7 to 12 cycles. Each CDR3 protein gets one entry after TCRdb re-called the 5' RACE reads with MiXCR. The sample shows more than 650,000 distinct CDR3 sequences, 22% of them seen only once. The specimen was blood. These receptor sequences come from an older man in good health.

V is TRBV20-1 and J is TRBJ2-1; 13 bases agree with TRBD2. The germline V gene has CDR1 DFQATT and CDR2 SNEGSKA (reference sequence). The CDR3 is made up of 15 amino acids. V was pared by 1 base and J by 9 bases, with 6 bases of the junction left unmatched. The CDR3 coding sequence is TGCAGTGCTAGAGCCGGACTAGCGGGAGTTTTTGAGCAGTTCTTC. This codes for CSARAGLAGVFEQFF.

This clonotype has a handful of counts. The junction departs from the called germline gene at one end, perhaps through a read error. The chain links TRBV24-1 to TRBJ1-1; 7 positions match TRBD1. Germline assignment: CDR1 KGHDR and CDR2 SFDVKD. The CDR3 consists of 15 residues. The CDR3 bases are TGTGCCACCGGTGACAGGGAACCCTGGGACACTGAAGCTTTCTTT. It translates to CATGDREPWDTEAFF.

CDR3 coding DNA: TGTGCCACCAGTGATCGAGGATATGAAAAACTGTTTTTT. This gives the protein CATSDRGYEKLFF. This chain uses TRBV24-1 with TRBJ1-4; unclear D gene. Germline assignment: CDR1 KGHDR and CDR2 SFDVKD. This CDR3 spans 13 amino acids. Trimming left V 3 bases short and J 6 bases short, with 7 bases between.

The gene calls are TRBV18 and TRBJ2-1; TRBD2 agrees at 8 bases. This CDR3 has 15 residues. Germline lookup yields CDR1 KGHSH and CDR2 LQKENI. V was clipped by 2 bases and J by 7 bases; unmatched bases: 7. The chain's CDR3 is CASSPLAGHENEQFF. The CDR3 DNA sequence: TGTGCCAGCTCACCATTAGCGGGACATGAGAATGAGCAGTTCTTC.

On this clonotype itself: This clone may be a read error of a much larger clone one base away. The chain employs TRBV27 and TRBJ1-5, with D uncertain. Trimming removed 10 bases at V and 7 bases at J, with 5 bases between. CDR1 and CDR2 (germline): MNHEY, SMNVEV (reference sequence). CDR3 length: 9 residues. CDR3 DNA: TGTGCCACCGGACAGCCCCAGCATTTT. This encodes CATGQPQHF.

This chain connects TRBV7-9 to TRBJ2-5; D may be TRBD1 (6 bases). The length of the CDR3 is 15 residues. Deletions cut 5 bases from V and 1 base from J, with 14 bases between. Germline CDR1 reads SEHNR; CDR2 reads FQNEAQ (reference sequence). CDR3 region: CASSPLGQFQETQYF. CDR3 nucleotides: TGTGCCAGCAGCCCTTTAGGACAGTTCCAAGAGACCCAGTACTTC.

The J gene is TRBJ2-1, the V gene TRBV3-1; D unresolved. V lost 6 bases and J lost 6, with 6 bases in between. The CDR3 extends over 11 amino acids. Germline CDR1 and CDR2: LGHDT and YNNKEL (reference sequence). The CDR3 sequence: CASRQSNEQFF. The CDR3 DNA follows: TGTGCCAGCAGACAAAGCAATGAGCAGTTCTTC.

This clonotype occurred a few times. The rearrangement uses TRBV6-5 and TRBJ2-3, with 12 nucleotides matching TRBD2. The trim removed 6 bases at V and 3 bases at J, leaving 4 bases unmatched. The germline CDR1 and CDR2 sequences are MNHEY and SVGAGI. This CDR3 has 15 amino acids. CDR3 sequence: CASRVTSGGTDTQYF. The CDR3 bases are TGTGCCAGCAGGGTAACTAGCGGGGGGACAGATACGCAGTATTTT.

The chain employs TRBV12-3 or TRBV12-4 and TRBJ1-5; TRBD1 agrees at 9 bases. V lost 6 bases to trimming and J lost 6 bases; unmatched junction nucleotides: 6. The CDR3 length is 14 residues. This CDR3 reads CASRTSGQGQPQHF. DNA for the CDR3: TGTGCCAGCAGAACCTCGGGACAGGGTCAGCCCCAGCATTTT.

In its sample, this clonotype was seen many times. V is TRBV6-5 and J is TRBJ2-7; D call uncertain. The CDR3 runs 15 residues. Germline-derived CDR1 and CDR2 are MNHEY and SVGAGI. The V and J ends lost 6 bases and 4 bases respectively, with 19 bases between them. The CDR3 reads CASSRLSHSPYEQYF. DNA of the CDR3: TGTGCCAGCAGCCGACTTTCCCACTCCCCTTACGAGCAGTACTTC.

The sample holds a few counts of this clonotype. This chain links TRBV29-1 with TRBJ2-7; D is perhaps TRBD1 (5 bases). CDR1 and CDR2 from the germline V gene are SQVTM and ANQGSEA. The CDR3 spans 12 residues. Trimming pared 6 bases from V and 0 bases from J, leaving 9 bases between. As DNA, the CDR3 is TGCAGCGTATCTAGGGGCTCCTACGAGCAGTACTTC. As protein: CSVSRGSYEQYF.

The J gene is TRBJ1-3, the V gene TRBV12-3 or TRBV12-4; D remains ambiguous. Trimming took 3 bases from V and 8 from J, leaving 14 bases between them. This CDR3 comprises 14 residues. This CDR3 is CASSFRPSTDTIYF. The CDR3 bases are TGTGCCAGCAGTTTTAGGCCGTCAACCGACACCATATATTTT.

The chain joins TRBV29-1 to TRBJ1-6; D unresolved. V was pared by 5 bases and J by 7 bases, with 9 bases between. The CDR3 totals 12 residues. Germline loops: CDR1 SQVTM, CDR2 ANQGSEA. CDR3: CSVRDPNSPLHF. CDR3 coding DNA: TGCAGCGTTCGGGATCCAAATTCACCCCTCCACTTT.

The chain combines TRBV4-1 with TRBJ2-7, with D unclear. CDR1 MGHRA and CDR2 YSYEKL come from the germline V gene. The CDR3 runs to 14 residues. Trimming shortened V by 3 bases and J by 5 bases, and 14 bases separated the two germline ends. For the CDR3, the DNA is TGCGCCAGCAGCCATGGCGGTTCATCTAACGAGCAGTACTTC. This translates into CASSHGGSSNEQYF.

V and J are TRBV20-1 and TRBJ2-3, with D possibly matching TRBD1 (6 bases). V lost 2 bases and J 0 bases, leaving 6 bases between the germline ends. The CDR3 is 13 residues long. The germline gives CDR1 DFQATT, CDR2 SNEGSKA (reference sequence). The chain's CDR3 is CSARQGSTDTQYF. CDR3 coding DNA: TGCAGTGCTAGACAGGGGAGCACAGATACGCAGTATTTT.

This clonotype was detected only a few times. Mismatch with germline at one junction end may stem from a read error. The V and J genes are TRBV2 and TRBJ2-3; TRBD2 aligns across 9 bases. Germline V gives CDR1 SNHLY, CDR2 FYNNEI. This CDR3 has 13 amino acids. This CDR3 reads CASRAGGTDAQYF. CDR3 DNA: TGTGCCAGCCGAGCGGGAGGAACAGATGCGCAGTATTTT.

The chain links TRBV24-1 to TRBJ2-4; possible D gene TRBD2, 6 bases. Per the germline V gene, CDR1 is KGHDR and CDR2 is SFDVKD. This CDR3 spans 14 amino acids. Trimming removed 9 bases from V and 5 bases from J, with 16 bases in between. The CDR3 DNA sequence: TGTGCCACCTCCGGCAGGGAGGCCCAAAACATTCAGTACTTC. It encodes CATSGREAQNIQYF.

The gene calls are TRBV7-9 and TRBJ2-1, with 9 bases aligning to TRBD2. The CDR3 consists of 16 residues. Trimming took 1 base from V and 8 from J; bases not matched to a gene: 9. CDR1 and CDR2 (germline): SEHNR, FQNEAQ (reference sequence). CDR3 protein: CASSLELVAGVHEQFF. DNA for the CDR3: TGTGCCAGCAGCTTAGAATTGGTAGCGGGAGTGCATGAGCAGTTCTTC.

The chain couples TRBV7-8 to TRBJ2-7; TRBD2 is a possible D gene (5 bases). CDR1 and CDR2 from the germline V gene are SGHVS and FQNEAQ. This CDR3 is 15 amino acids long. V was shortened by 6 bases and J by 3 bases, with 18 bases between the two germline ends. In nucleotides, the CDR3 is TGTGCCAGCAGAATCTCGGGGTCCCTTAACTACGAGCAGTACTTC. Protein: CASRISGSLNYEQYF.

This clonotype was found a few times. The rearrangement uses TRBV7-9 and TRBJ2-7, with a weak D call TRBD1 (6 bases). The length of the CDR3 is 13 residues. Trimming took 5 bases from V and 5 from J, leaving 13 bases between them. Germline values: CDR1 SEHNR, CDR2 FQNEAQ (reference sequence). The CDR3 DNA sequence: TGTGCCAGCAGCCACCGGGACATCAACGAGCAGTACGTC. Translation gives CASSHRDINEQYV.

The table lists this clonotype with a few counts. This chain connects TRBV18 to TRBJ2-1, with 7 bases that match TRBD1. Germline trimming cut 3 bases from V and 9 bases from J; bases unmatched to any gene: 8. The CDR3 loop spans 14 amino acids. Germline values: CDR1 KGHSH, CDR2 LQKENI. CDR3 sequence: CASSPLQGSGEQFF. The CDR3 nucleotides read TGTGCCAGCTCACCGCTACAGGGGAGCGGTGAGCAGTTCTTC.

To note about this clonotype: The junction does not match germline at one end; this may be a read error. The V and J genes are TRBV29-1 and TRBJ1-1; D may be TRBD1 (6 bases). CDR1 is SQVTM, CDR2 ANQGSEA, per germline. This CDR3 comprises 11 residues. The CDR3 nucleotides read TGCAGCTCCTCCGGGGGCACTGAAGCTCTCTTT. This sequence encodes CSSSGGTEALF.

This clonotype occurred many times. CDR3 bases: TGTGCCAGCAGCCCAATGGCGTCTGGGGCCAACGTCCTGACTTTC. Amino acids: CASSPMASGANVLTF. The rearrangement uses TRBV27 and TRBJ2-6; D is ambiguous. There are 15 residues in the CDR3. The germline V and J ends were trimmed by 6 bases and 1 base, with 10 bases remaining between them. Germline V lookup: CDR1 MNHEY, CDR2 SMNVEV (reference sequence).